Here is one T cell receptor (beta chain) with its context. Its target is unknown. The CDR3 totals 16 residues. V lost 1 base, J lost 4 bases, and 13 bases lay in between. Germline assignment: CDR1 MGHRA and CDR2 YSYEKL. The data derive from a study of a mutant IDH1 vaccine in newly diagnosed glioma. General study findings and limits: Variations in leading peripheral T cell clonotypes appeared to have no connection with pseudoprogression.

Clones were read by immunoSEQ multiplex PCR, and TCRdb kept only the in-frame ones, dropping some. The sample carries 25,000 to 30,000 clones, 75% to 90% recorded once. The time point denotes: week 5, during vaccination. Every vaccination contained 300 ug of the mutant IDH1 20-mer peptide and was paired with topical imiquimod. The receptor comes from a woman aged 40 to 50 with glioma. Some clones in this sample may be carry-over from other donors' samples. This sample comprised peripheral blood mononuclear cells (PBMCs), obtained from a glioma patient whose treatment included an IDH1 peptide vaccine. This chain links TRBV4-1 with TRBJ2-2; D might be TRBD1 (5 bases). CDR3 bases: TGCGCCAGCAGCCAAGTCACAGGCTATTTCACCGGGGAGCTGTTTTTT. Translating it yields CASSQVTGYFTGELFF.